This TCR beta chain was identified during a study of cytomegalovirus exposure and HLA in healthy donors. 60 Vbeta and 13 Jbeta primers were used in PCR. Some clones are missing from TCRdb's copy, which holds only in-frame ones; the method was immunoSEQ multiplex PCR. The table shows under 200,000 clones, with about four fifths occurring only once. Germline assignment: CDR1 MNHNS and CDR2 SASEGT. The CDR3 is 15 residues long. V dropped 6 bases and J dropped 5; count of bases not matched to a gene: 9. The gene calls are TRBV6-1 and TRBJ2-5; TRBD2 matches at 10 bases. Sequences were obtained from PBMCs. This TCR came from a man aged 35 to 55 in good health and CMV-seropositive. The DNA for the CDR3 is TGTGCCAGCAGCCAAGCGGGAGGGCCTAGGGAGACCCAGTACTTC. It encodes CASSQAGGPRETQYF.